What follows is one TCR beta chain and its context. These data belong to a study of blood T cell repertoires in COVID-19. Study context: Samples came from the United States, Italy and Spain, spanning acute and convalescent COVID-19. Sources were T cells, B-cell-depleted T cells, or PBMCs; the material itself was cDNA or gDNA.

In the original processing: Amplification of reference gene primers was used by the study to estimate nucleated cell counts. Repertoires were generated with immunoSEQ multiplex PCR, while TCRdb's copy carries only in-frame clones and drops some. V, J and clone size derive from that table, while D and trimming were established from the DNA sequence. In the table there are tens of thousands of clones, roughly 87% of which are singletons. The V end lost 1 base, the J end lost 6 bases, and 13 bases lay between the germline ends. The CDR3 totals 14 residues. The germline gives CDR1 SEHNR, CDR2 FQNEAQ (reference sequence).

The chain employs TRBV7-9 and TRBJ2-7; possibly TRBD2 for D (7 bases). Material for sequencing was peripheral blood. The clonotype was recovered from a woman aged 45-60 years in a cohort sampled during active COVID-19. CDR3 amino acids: CASSLGGGTGEQYF. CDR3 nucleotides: TGTGCCAGCAGCTTAGGGGGGGGCACGGGCGAGCAGTACTTC.